Shown below are 13 T cell receptor beta chains from a single sample sequenced in a study of blood T cell repertoires in COVID-19. Profiled with immunoSEQ multiplex PCR; TCRdb holds only in-frame clones, not every one. The data contain around 330,000 clones, roughly nine tenths of them seen just once; the ten biggest clones take up 2.6%. Material: PBMCs or T cells enriched from blood (not recorded which). The source of these receptors is a man in his 60s who had recovered from COVID-19.

CDR3 in DNA: TGTGCCAGCAGCTTAGTGGGGGGGCTGGGTGAAAAACTGTTTTTT. It specifies CASSLVGGLGEKLFF. V gene TRBV11-3 combines with J gene TRBJ1-4; D may be TRBD1 (6 bases). Germline V gives CDR1 SGHNT, CDR2 YENEEA. The CDR3 extends over 15 amino acids. V was clipped by 1 base and J by 7 bases, with 13 bases between them.

V is TRBV7-3 and J is TRBJ2-3, with 11 bases matching TRBD2. CDR3 length: 18 amino acids. Germline V gene data show CDR1 as SGHTA and CDR2 as FQGTGA. Trimming at V came to 1 base and at J to 0 bases, leaving 6 bases not matched to a gene. DNA for the CDR3: TGTGCCAGCAGCTTAATAGGGGCTAGCGGGGGGAGCACAGATACGCAGTATTTT. Protein sequence: CASSLIGASGGSTDTQYF.

This clone was counted a few times. This chain links TRBV7-6 with TRBJ2-7; TRBD2 is a possible D gene (6 bases). Trimming left V 5 bases short and J 4 bases short, with 15 bases between. The germline V gene has CDR1 SGHVS and CDR2 FNYEAQ. The CDR3 has 14 amino acids. The CDR3 coding sequence is TGTGCCAGCAGCGGGGGGAATAAGGGTTACGAGCAGTACTTC. It encodes CASSGGNKGYEQYF.

The chain has TRBV3-1 (or the pseudogene TRBV3-2) and TRBJ1-5; D call uncertain. This CDR3 has 13 residues. The ends were cut back, 6 bases at V and 3 bases at J, with 9 bases in the middle. The germline V gene encodes CDR1 LGHDT and CDR2 YNNKEL (reference sequence). The CDR3 spells CASSPGYNQPQHF. The CDR3 nucleotides are TGTGCCAGCAGTCCAGGATACAATCAGCCCCAGCATTTT.

The chain is built from TRBV10-2 and TRBJ2-1; no reliable D call. The V end lost 7 bases, the J end lost 5 bases, and 6 bases lay between the germline ends. This CDR3 has 11 residues. Per germline, CDR1 WSHSY and CDR2 SAAADI. This CDR3 is CASTRHNEQFF. In nucleotides, the CDR3 is TGCGCCAGCACCCGTCACAATGAGCAGTTCTTC.

V is TRBV14 and J is TRBJ1-2, with D perhaps matching TRBD1 (5 bases). The V gene's germline CDR1 is SGHDN and CDR2 FVKESK. This CDR3 is 16 amino acids long. Trimming left V 1 base short and J 2 bases short, with 14 bases between. The CDR3 nucleotides are TGTGCCAGCAGCCAAGGGCCCCCGACAGCAAACTATGGCTACACCTTC. This gives the protein CASSQGPPTANYGYTF.

V is TRBV4-1 and J is TRBJ1-2; perhaps TRBD1 as D (6 bases). The germline CDR1 and CDR2 sequences are MGHRA and YSYEKL. Trimming took off 5 bases at V and 8 bases at J, with 18 bases between the two ends. CDR3 length: 14 residues. CDR3 residues: CASSGRQEAKGYTF. The CDR3 DNA is TGCGCCAGCAGCGGTCGACAGGAAGCGAAAGGCTACACCTTC.

The chain combines TRBV7-9 with TRBJ1-2; TRBD1 agrees at 7 bases. CDR3 size: 15 residues. Trimming cost V 5 bases and J 3 bases; bases outside gene matches: 9. Germline CDR1 and CDR2: SEHNR and FQNEAQ (reference sequence). CDR3: CASSARQGRDYGYTF. The CDR3 bases are TGTGCCAGCAGCGCCCGACAGGGTCGTGACTATGGCTACACCTTC. The complete variable domain, with remaining parts taken from reference TRBV7-9 and TRBJ1-2, reads DTGVSQNPRHKITKRGQNVTFRCDPISEHNRLYWYRQTLGQGPEFLTYFQNEAQLEKSRLLSDRFSAERPKGSFSTLEIQRTEQGDSAMYLCASSARQGRDYGYTFGSGTRLTVV.

This chain links TRBV6-4 with TRBJ2-3, with 9 bases aligning to TRBD2. In germline, CDR1 is MRHNA, CDR2 SNTAGT. CDR3 length equals 18 residues. The junction had 14 bases not matched to a gene; V was cut back by 3 bases and J by 4 bases. The CDR3 DNA sequence: TGTGCCAGCAGTGATGGAGGCGGGAGGGCGACGCAACCAGATACGCAGTATTTT. It specifies CASSDGGGRATQPDTQYF.

The genes are TRBV29-1 and TRBJ2-7; 9 nucleotides align to TRBD1. The V gene end was trimmed by 4 bases and the J gene end by 4 bases; junction bases not matched to a gene: 5. The CDR3 has 13 residues. Germline assignment: CDR1 SQVTM and CDR2 ANQGSEA. The CDR3, as DNA: TGCAGCGTTGGGACAGGGGATTCTTACGAGCAGTACTTC. Protein sequence: CSVGTGDSYEQYF.

The J gene is TRBJ2-3, the V gene TRBV7-9; D uncertain. CDR1 and CDR2 (germline): SEHNR, FQNEAQ (reference sequence). The V end lost 5 bases, the J end lost 4 bases, and 13 bases lay between the germline ends. The CDR3 extends over 14 amino acids. The CDR3 reads CASSPILLADTQYF. Written as DNA, the CDR3 is TGTGCCAGCAGCCCGATATTATTAGCAGATACGCAGTATTTT.

The chain carries TRBV5-1 and TRBJ1-6, with 7 bases matching TRBD1. This CDR3 contains 18 residues. Trimming cost V 3 bases and J 0 bases; bases outside gene matches: 9. The germline V gene encodes CDR1 SGHRS and CDR2 YFSETQ. CDR3 sequence reads: CASSSGQVKSSYNSPLHF. The CDR3 coding sequence is TGCGCCAGCAGCTCTGGACAGGTGAAGAGCTCCTATAATTCACCCCTCCACTTT.

This chain links TRBV7-8 with TRBJ2-1; TRBD1 matches 7 bases. Germline V gene sequence: CDR1 SGHVS, CDR2 FQNEAQ. The CDR3 extends over 16 amino acids. The V and J ends lost 5 bases and 3 bases, in that order; junction bases with no gene match: 10. CDR3 DNA sequence: TGTGCCAGCAGCCCCGAGAGGGGGCTAGACTACAATGAGCAGTTCTTC. Amino acid sequence: CASSPERGLDYNEQFF.